This TCR beta chain appears in the sequencing data of a study of blood T cell repertoires in COVID-19. Background on the study: Sites in the United States, Italy and Spain provided acute and convalescent COVID-19 samples. PBMCs, B-cell-depleted T cells, or T cells were the source of the cDNA or gDNA that made up the material.

Germline V lookup: CDR1 LNHDA, CDR2 SQIVND (reference sequence). V shed 5 bases and J 7 bases; nucleotides not matched to a gene: 10. This CDR3 region has 15 residues. Profiling relied on immunoSEQ multiplex PCR, and the TCRdb table lists in-frame clones only, not all of them. This repertoire shows roughly 180,000 clones, 85% to 90% found once; its top ten account for 2.9%. Specimen: peripheral blood. The V call is TRBV19, the J call TRBJ1-5; 8 bases are a match to TRBD1. This TCR was recovered from a woman in her twenties or thirties with active or convalescent COVID-19. CDR3 coding DNA: TGTGCCAGTAGTTCTGGACAGGGAGGCGGCCAGCCCCAGCATTTT. Its translation: CASSSGQGGGQPQHF.